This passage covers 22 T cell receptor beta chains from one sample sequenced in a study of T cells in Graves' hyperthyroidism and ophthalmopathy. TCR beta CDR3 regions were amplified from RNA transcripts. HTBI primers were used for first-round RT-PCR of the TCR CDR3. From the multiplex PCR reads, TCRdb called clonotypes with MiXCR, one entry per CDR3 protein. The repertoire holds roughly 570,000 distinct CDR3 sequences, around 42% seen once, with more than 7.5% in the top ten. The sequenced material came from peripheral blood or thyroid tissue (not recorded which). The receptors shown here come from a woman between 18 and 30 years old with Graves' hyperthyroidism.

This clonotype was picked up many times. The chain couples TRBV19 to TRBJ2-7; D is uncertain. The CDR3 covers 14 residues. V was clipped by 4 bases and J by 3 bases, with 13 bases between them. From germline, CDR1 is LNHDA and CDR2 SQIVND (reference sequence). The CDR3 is CASSTTPGLYEQYF. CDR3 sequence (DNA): TGTGCCAGTAGTACTACCCCCGGGCTCTACGAGCAGTACTTC.

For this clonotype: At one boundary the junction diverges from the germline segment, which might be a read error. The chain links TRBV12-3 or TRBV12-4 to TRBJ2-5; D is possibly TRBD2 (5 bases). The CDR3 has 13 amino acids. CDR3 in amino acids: CASSQLDHETQYF. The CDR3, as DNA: TGTGCCAGCAGCCAACTAGACCACGAGACCCAGTACTTC.

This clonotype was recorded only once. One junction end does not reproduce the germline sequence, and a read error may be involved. The DNA of the CDR3 is TGCGCCAGCAGCTTGCGTCTTTTGAGGAACTCTGGAAACACCATACATTTT. Translated: CASSLRLLRNSGNTIHF. The J gene is TRBJ1-3, the V gene TRBV5-1; D remains ambiguous. The CDR3 consists of 17 residues. Germline V gives CDR1 SGHRS, CDR2 YFSETQ.

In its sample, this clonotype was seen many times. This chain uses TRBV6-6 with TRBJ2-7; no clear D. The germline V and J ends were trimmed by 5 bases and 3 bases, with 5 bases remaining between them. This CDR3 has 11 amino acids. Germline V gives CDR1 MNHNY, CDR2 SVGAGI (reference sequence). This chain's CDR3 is CASSGIYEQYF. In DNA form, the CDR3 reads TGTGCCAGCAGTGGGATCTACGAGCAGTACTTC.

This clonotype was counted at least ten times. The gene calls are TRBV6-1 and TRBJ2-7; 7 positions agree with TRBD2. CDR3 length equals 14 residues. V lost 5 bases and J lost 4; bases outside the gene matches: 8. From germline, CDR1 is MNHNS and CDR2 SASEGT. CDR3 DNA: TGTGCCAGCAGTTATACGGGAGGCGGGTACGAGCAGTACTTC. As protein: CASSYTGGGYEQYF.

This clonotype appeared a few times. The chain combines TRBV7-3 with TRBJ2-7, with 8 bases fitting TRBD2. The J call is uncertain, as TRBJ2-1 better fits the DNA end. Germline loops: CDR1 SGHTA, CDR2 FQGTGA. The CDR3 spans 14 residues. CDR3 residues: CASSLGLARDEQFF. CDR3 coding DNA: TGTGCCAGCAGCCTAGGACTAGCAAGGGATGAGCAGTTCTTC.

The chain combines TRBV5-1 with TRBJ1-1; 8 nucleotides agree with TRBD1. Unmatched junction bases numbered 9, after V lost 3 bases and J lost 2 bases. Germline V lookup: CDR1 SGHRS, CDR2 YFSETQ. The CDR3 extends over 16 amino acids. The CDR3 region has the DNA TGCGCCAGCAGCTCGGGGGGGGACAGGCCCAACACTGAAGCTTTCTTT. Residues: CASSSGGDRPNTEAFF.

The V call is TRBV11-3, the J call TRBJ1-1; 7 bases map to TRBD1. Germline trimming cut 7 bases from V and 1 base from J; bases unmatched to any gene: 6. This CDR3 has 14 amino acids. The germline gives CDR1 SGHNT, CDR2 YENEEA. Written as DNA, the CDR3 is TGTGCCAGCATCCGGGACAGAGGGAACACTGAAGCTTTCTTT. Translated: CASIRDRGNTEAFF.

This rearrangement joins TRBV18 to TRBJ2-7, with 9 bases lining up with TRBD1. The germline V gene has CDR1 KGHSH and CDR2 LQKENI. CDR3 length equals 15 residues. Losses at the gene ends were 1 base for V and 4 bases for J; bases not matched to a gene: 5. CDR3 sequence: CASSPRDRERYEQYF. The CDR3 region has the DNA TGTGCCAGCTCACCACGGGACAGGGAAAGGTACGAGCAGTACTTC.

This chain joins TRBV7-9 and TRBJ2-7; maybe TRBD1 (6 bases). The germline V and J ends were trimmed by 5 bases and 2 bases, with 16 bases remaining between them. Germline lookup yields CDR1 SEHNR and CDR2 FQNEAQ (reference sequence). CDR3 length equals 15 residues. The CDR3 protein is CASSPNGQLAYEQYF. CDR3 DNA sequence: TGTGCCAGCAGCCCCAACGGACAGTTGGCCTACGAGCAGTACTTC.

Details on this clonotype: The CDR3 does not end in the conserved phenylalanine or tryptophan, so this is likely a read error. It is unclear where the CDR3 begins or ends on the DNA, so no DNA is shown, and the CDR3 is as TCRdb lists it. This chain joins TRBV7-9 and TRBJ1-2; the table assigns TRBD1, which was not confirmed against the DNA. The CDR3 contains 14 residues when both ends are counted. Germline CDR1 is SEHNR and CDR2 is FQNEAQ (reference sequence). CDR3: CASAVGLRTDRYSY.

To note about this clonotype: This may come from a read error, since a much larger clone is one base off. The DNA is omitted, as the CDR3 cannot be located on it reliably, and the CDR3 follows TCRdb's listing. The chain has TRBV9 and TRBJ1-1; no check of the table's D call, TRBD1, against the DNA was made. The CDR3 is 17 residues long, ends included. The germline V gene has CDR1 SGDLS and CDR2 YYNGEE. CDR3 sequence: CASSVAGGTGLNTEASF.

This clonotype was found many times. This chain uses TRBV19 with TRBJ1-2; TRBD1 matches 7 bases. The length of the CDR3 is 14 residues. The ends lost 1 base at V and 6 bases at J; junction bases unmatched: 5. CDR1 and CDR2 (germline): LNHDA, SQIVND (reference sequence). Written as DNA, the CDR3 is TGTGCCAGTAGTATAGGACAGGGAAGGAATGGCTACACCTTC. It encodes CASSIGQGRNGYTF.

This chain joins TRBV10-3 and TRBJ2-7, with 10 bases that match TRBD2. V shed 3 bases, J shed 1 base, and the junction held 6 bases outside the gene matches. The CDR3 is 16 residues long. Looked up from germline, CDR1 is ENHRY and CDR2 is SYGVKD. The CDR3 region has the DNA TGTGCCATCAGTGAAGAGCTAGCGGGAGAATCCTACGAGCAGTACTTC. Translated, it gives CAISEELAGESYEQYF.

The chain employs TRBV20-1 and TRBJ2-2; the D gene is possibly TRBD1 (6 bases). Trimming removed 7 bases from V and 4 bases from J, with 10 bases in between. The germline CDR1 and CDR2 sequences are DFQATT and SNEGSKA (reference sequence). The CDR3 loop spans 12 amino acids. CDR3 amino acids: CSGDIATGELFF. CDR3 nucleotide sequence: TGCAGTGGGGACATAGCCACCGGGGAGCTGTTTTTT.

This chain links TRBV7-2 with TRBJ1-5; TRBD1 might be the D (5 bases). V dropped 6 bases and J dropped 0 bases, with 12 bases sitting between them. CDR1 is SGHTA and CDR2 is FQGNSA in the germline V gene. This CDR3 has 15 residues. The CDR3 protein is CASSPGPFSNQPQHF. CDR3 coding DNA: TGTGCCAGCAGTCCGGGACCGTTTAGCAATCAGCCCCAGCATTTT. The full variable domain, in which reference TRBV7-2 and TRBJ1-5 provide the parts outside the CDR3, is GAGVSQSPSNKVTEKGKDVELRCDPISGHTALYWYRQSLGQGLEFLIYFQGNSAPDKSGLPSDRFSAERTGGSVSTLTIQRTQQEDSAVYLCASSPGPFSNQPQHFGDGTRLSIL.

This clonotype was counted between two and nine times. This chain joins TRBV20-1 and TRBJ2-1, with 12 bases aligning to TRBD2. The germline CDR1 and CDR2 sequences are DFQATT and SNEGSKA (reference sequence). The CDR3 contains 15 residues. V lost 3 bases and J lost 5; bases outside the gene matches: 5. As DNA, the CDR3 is TGCAGTGCTAGCGCTCTAGCGGGAGGGAACAATGAGCAGTTCTTC. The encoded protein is CSASALAGGNNEQFF.

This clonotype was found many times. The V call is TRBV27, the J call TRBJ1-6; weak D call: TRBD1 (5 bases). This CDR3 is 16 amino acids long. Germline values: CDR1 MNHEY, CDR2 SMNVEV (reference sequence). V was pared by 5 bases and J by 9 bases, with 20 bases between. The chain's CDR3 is CASSPGTVQSGSPLHF. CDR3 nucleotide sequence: TGTGCCAGCAGTCCCGGGACTGTTCAATCGGGTTCACCCCTCCACTTT.

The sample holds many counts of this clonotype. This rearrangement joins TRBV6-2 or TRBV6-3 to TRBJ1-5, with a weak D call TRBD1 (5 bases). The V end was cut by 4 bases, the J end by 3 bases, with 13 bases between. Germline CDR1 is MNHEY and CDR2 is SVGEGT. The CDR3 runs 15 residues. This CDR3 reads CASSSTGTANQPQHF. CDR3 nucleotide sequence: TGTGCCAGCAGTTCCACCGGGACCGCCAATCAGCCCCAGCATTTT.

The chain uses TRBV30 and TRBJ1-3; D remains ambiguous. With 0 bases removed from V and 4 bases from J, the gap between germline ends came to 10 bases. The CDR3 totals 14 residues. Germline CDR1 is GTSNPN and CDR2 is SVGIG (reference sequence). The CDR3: CAWSVPERGNTIYF. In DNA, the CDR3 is TGTGCCTGGAGTGTACCAGAAAGGGGAAACACCATATATTTT. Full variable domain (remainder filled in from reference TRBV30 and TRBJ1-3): SQTIHQWPATLVQPVGSPLSLECTVEGTSNPNLYWYRQAAGRGLQLLFYSVGIGQISSEVPQNLSASRPQDRQFILSSKKLLLSDSGFYLCAWSVPERGNTIYFGEGSWLTVV.

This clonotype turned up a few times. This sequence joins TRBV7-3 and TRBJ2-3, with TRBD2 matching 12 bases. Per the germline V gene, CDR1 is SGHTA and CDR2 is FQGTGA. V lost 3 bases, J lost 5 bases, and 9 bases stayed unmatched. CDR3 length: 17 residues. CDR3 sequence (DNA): TGTGCCAGCAGCTTGGGACTCCAGGGACTAGCGGGAGATACGCAGTATTTT. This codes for CASSLGLQGLAGDTQYF.

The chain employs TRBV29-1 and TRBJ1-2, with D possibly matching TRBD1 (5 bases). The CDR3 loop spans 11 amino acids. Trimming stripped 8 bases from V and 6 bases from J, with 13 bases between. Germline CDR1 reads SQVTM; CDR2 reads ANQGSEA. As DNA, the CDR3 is TGCAGCCGGGCAGGGCTTGATGGCTACACCTTC. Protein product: CSRAGLDGYTF.